The text below deals with one T cell receptor (beta chain). Its antigen has not been determined. No qualities accompany the bases; no much larger clone lies one base away. In the prospective study, participants were about 18 to 95 years old, resided in 24 geographic areas of the United States, and were enrolled through a virtual design. Cohort assignment in the prospective study relied on participant-reported clinical history from a screening survey and a study questionnaire. ImmuneRACE Cohort 3 recovered participants were defined by two consecutive negative NP/OP PCR tests, healthcare professional clearance, or symptom resolution. In the prospective study, whole blood, serum and a nasopharyngeal or oropharyngeal swab were collected from each participant by mobile phlebotomists. Over a roughly two-month period, participants in the prospective study had the option of providing additional blood draws and questionnaires. Before DNA extraction, prospective study blood samples were shipped either frozen or at room temperature.

This sample stems from a study of blood T cell repertoires in COVID-19 (dated by TCRdb to 2018 to 2021). At the level of the whole study: Samples from collaborators originated in the United States, Italy and Spain and spanned both the acute and convalescent phases of COVID-19. The material from the prospective study consisted of cDNA or gDNA derived from T cells, B-cell-depleted T cells, or PBMCs. The dataset comprised deeply sampled blood TCRbeta repertoires from subjects exposed to, actively infected with, or recovered from COVID-19. A freely available public database, intended as a resource for researchers studying the immune response to SARS-CoV-2, is where the repertoires were released. The samples were drawn from the first 160 participants of the ongoing ImmuneRACE study and from 1,200 or so subjects provided by 6 global collaborators. Nearly every sample came with metadata listing a de-identified subject ID, COVID-19 status, age in years and sex. Where available, HLA class I and class II types were obtained from metadata supplied by the sample provider rather than from assay-based typing.

The CDR3 goes from the cysteine to the phenylalanine over 16 residues. The CDR3 DNA has 48 bases and is translated from base 1. The junction shows trimming of 5 bases on V and 9 bases on J, plus 26 bases between the germline ends. The germline V gene specifies MDHEN as CDR1 and SYDVKM as CDR2. The full study reports these points: Clinical and demographic metadata were provided uncurated, with the amount varying by source and participant.

TCRbeta CDR3 regions were amplified from genomic DNA by means of the immunoSEQ Assay, a bias-controlled multiplex PCR. On the authors' methods: Nucleated cell counts per sample were estimated from amplification of reference gene primers within the assay. To quantify the absolute abundance of each unique TCRbeta CDR3 rearrangement, sequence reads were collapsed and filtered. For each sample, productive Simpson clonality was calculated by taking the square root of Simpson's diversity index across productive rearrangements. TCRdb took over this immuneACCESS table, retaining in-frame rearrangements with V and J assigned. Such tables are incomplete; in checked studies, under half of the missing clones stem from an unresolved V gene, and the remainder is unexplained. V and J calls and clone size follow that table, whereas D and trimming were derived from the DNA. For this sample the table gives about 120,000 clones, of which 84% were detected only once. 3.9% of the sample belongs to the ten largest clones.

Input material: PBMCs or T cells enriched from blood (not recorded which). The source is a woman aged 25 to 39 who had recovered from COVID-19. The chain employs TRBV28 and TRBJ2-7, with no confident D gene call. The bases are TGTGCCAGCAGTCCCGGTTCTTCGGTGTTAAGGCGCGGGCAGTACTTC. Its translation reads: CASSPGSSVLRRGQYF.